The 20 T cell receptor beta chains below all came from one sample that was sequenced in a study of cytomegalovirus exposure and HLA in healthy donors. PCR amplification relied on 60 Vbeta primers (plus 13 Jbeta primers). Generated by immunoSEQ multiplex PCR, the TCRdb table keeps only in-frame clones and is missing some. The sample shows about 140,000 clones, about 76% of them seen only once. Source material: PBMCs. The source is a man younger than 35 in good health and CMV-seronegative.

The chain joins TRBV9 to TRBJ2-7, with 10 bases identical to TRBD2. CDR1 and CDR2 from the germline V gene are SGDLS and YYNGEE. This CDR3 is built from 15 residues. J lost 5 bases, V lost 1 base, and 6 bases had no gene match. CDR3 bases: TGTGCCAGCAGCGTATCCAGCGGGGGGGTGGACGAGCAGTACTTC. Its protein is CASSVSSGGVDEQYF.

This sequence joins TRBV19 and TRBJ1-2; D is perhaps TRBD1 (6 bases). Germline V gene lookup returns CDR1 LNHDA and CDR2 SQIVND (reference sequence). This CDR3 contains 13 residues. The V gene lost 5 bases and the J gene lost 7 bases, with 14 bases spanning the gap. The CDR3 sequence is CASSEQGLIGYTF. The CDR3 coding sequence is TGTGCCAGTAGTGAACAGGGTCTGATTGGCTACACCTTC.

This rearrangement joins TRBV6-5 to TRBJ2-1, with D possibly matching TRBD1 (5 bases). The CDR3 sequence is 15 residues long. V was clipped by 1 base and J by 6 bases, with 13 bases between them. Looked up from germline, CDR1 is MNHEY and CDR2 is SVGAGI. The CDR3 DNA sequence: TGTGCCAGCAGTTACTGGGGCGGAGAACTCAATGAGCAGTTCTTC. This sequence encodes CASSYWGGELNEQFF.

The chain couples TRBV5-1 to TRBJ2-7; tentatively, D is TRBD1 (6 bases). The CDR3 is 13 amino acids. Germline V gene sequence: CDR1 SGHRS, CDR2 YFSETQ. The V end was cut by 2 bases, the J end by 2 bases, with 8 bases between. The DNA for the CDR3 is TGCGCCAGCAGCTTCACAGGGCCCTACGAGCAGTACTTC. Protein sequence: CASSFTGPYEQYF.

The chain is built from TRBV12-5 and TRBJ2-1; TRBD2 aligns across 9 bases. The CDR3 sequence is 14 residues long. With V trimmed by 2 bases and J by 8 bases, 4 bases remained unmatched. Germline CDR1 and CDR2: LGHNT and FRNRAP. CDR3 loop: CASGLSGRIHEQFF. The CDR3 coding sequence is TGTGCTAGTGGTTTGAGCGGGAGGATTCATGAGCAGTTCTTC.

The chain carries TRBV27 and TRBJ1-6; tentatively, D is TRBD1 (5 bases). Trimming cost V 5 bases and J 10 bases, with 12 bases left between them. Germline V gene data show CDR1 as MNHEY and CDR2 as SMNVEV (reference sequence). CDR3 length: 13 amino acids. CDR3 nucleotides: TGTGCCAGCAGTCCCAGGGTCGGATCACCCCTCCACTTT. Encoded protein: CASSPRVGSPLHF.

This clone was recorded only once. The chain uses TRBV2 and TRBJ1-2; D is possibly TRBD1 (5 bases). Germline V gives CDR1 SNHLY, CDR2 FYNNEI. Trimming stripped 3 bases from V and 4 bases from J, with 6 bases between. This CDR3 comprises 12 residues. Written as DNA, the CDR3 is TGTGCCAGCAGTGACGGGGGCTATGGCTACACCTTC. Translating gives CASSDGGYGYTF. The full variable domain, rest sourced from reference TRBV2 and TRBJ1-2, is EPEVTQTPSHQVTQMGQEVILRCVPISNHLYFYWYRQILGQKVEFLVSFYNNEISEKSEIFDDQFSVERPDGSNFTLKIRSTKLEDSAMYFCASSDGGYGYTFGSGTRLTVV.

The V gene is TRBV30, the J gene TRBJ1-2; 8 positions agree with TRBD1. V was clipped by 5 bases and J by 6 bases; unmatched bases: 8. CDR1 and CDR2 (germline): GTSNPN, SVGIG (reference sequence). The length of the CDR3 is 13 residues. The CDR3 DNA reads TGTGCCTGGCGGACAGGGTGGGTTGATGGCTACACCTTC. Translation: CAWRTGWVDGYTF.

The rearrangement joins TRBV11-2 to TRBJ2-1, with 9 bases fitting TRBD2. The CDR3 extends over 18 amino acids. Germline V CDR1 and CDR2: SGHAT, FQNNGV. The V gene end was trimmed by 3 bases and the J gene end by 5 bases; junction bases not matched to a gene: 14. The CDR3 region has the DNA TGTGCCAGCAGCTTGCTCCCGCCCTGGCGGGAGGGAAACAATGAGCAGTTCTTC. Translation gives CASSLLPPWREGNNEQFF.

The V gene is TRBV27, the J gene TRBJ2-5, with TRBD1 identical over 7 bases. Germline trimming cut 5 bases from V and 2 bases from J; bases unmatched to any gene: 20. The germline CDR1 and CDR2 sequences are MNHEY and SMNVEV (reference sequence). The CDR3 is 19 residues long. For the CDR3, the DNA is TGTGCCAGCAGTCGTTTGTTGTATTATGACAGGGTCGGACAAGAGACCCAGTACTTC. Residues: CASSRLLYYDRVGQETQYF.

The sample holds a few counts of this clone. The gene calls are TRBV28 and TRBJ1-1, with D possibly matching TRBD1 (5 bases). CDR1 MDHEN and CDR2 SYDVKM come from the germline V gene. This CDR3 is built from 15 residues. Between the trimmed V and J ends, which lost 4 bases and 0 bases, there was a span of 12 bases. This chain's CDR3 is CASSSGGVMNTEAFF. The CDR3 DNA sequence: TGTGCCAGCAGTTCGGGGGGTGTAATGAACACTGAAGCTTTCTTT.

The chain joins TRBV27 to TRBJ2-7, with 8 bases matching TRBD1. V shed 6 bases, J shed 1 base, and the junction held 5 bases outside the gene matches. Germline loops: CDR1 MNHEY, CDR2 SMNVEV (reference sequence). This CDR3 has 14 amino acids. The CDR3 spells CASSPQGVSYEQYF. The CDR3 DNA is TGTGCCAGCAGCCCACAGGGGGTGTCCTACGAGCAGTACTTC.

The table lists this clone with a count of one. This chain connects TRBV18 to TRBJ1-1, with D hard to call. There are 14 residues in the CDR3. Germline-derived CDR1 and CDR2 are KGHSH and LQKENI. V was cut by 3 bases and J by 6 bases, with 14 bases left in between. The CDR3 region has the DNA TGTGCCAGCTCACCCCCGGTAGGGCGGGCTGAAGCTTTCTTT. It specifies CASSPPVGRAEAFF.

CDR3 in amino acids: CASSSADSRGGKLFF. The CDR3 region has the DNA TGTGCCAGCAGCTCGGCGGACAGCCGCGGAGGAAAACTGTTTTTT. The chain combines TRBV5-4 with TRBJ1-4; TRBD1 might be the D (6 bases). The CDR3 is made up of 15 amino acids. Trimming pared 3 bases from V and 10 bases from J, leaving 19 bases between. Germline CDR1 and CDR2: SGHNT and YYREEE (reference sequence).

The J gene is TRBJ1-4, the V gene TRBV11-2; 7 nucleotides align to TRBD1. Germline loops: CDR1 SGHAT, CDR2 FQNNGV. The CDR3 is made up of 18 amino acids. The ends lost 5 bases at V and 5 bases at J; junction bases unmatched: 17. CDR3 in amino acids: CASSIRQGPSGLNEKLFF. The CDR3 DNA reads TGTGCCAGCAGCATCCGACAGGGACCTTCGGGCCTAAATGAAAAACTGTTTTTT.

The chain is built from TRBV5-1 and TRBJ2-5; 14 bases fit TRBD2. The CDR3 sequence is 16 residues long. Trimming took 7 bases from V and 5 from J; bases not matched to a gene: 10. Germline loops: CDR1 SGHRS, CDR2 YFSETQ. CDR3 sequence reads: CASGGGLAGDAETQYF. DNA of the CDR3: TGCGCCAGCGGGGGGGGACTAGCGGGAGACGCGGAGACCCAGTACTTC.

This chain joins TRBV2 and TRBJ1-1, with 8 bases aligning to TRBD1. V lost 4 bases to trimming and J lost 0 bases; unmatched junction nucleotides: 4. The CDR3 contains 15 residues. CDR1 and CDR2 from the germline V gene are SNHLY and FYNNEI. CDR3 region: CASSAPDRVNTEAFF. The DNA for the CDR3 is TGTGCCAGCAGTGCCCCGGACAGGGTGAACACTGAAGCTTTCTTT.

The rearrangement joins TRBV18 to TRBJ2-2, with 10 bases fitting TRBD2. V was pared by 3 bases and J by 1 base, with 2 bases of the junction left unmatched. This CDR3 is 16 amino acids long. The germline gives CDR1 KGHSH, CDR2 LQKENI. This CDR3 reads CASSPGLALNTGELFF. In nucleotides, the CDR3 is TGTGCCAGCTCACCGGGACTAGCGCTGAACACCGGGGAGCTGTTTTTT.

The chain recombines TRBV29-1 with TRBJ1-4; D call uncertain. This CDR3 is built from 17 residues. Germline values: CDR1 SQVTM, CDR2 ANQGSEA. V was pared by 0 bases and J by 0 bases, with 14 bases between. The CDR3: CSVEDSGRGATNEKLFF. The CDR3 nucleotides are TGCAGCGTTGAAGATTCCGGGCGGGGAGCAACTAATGAAAAACTGTTTTTT. Full variable domain (remainder filled in from reference TRBV29-1 and TRBJ1-4): SAVISQKPSRDICQRGTSLTIQCQVDSQVTMMFWYRQQPGQSLTLIATANQGSEATYESGFVIDKFPISRPNLTFSTLTVSNMSPEDSSIYLCSVEDSGRGATNEKLFFGSGTQLSVL.

A few counts support this clone. The genes are TRBV27 and TRBJ1-1; a possible D gene is TRBD1 (6 bases). V lost 3 bases and J lost 0, with 11 bases in between. CDR1 is MNHEY, CDR2 SMNVEV, per germline (reference sequence). The CDR3 has 15 residues. The CDR3 reads CASSLGQGMNTEAFF. Here the CDR3 DNA reads TGTGCCAGCAGTTTGGGGCAGGGGATGAACACTGAAGCTTTCTTT.